This T cell receptor (beta chain) was identified during a study of beta chain features in type 1 diabetes. The investigators reverse transcribed all of the isolated RNA, so they sequenced expressed TCRB transcripts. Profiling relied on immunoSEQ multiplex PCR, and the TCRdb table lists in-frame clones only, not all of them. Among over 500,000 clones listed, about 16% were seen once. Germline V gene data show CDR1 as SGDLS and CDR2 as YYNGEE. V gave up 1 base and J gave up 8 bases, with 13 bases separating them. This CDR3 has 15 residues. The sample taken for sequencing was naive CD4+ T cells from blood. The receptor comes from a man younger than 35 in good health. The V gene is TRBV9, the J gene TRBJ1-6; a weak D match, TRBD1 (5 bases). The CDR3 is CASSVSPGEDSPLHF. The CDR3 DNA reads as TGTGCCAGCAGCGTATCGCCGGGGGAGGATTCACCCCTCCACTTT.